Below, one T cell receptor (beta chain) is given with its context. Some clones are missing from TCRdb's copy, which holds only in-frame ones; the method was immunoSEQ multiplex PCR. Of roughly 52,000 clones in the sample, about nine tenths are singletons; the top ten hold about 9.3%. This CDR3 is 12 amino acids long. V dropped 6 bases and J dropped 6 bases, with 11 bases sitting between them. These data are taken from a study of blood T cell repertoires in COVID-19. Overall study context: From the United States, Italy and Spain came samples of acute and convalescent COVID-19.

The sample consisted of peripheral blood. The TCR originated in a man between 60 and 75 years old with active COVID-19. The chain links TRBV12-3 or TRBV12-4 to TRBJ1-2, with D unclear. CDR3 bases: TGTGCCAGCAGCCCCAGTATCGATGGCTACACCTTC. It specifies CASSPSIDGYTF.